This TCR beta chain was captured in a study of control samples from healthy donors and cancer patients. Only in-frame clones appear in the TCRdb table, and some are missing; sequencing was by immunoSEQ multiplex PCR. This table holds approximately 9,100 clones, 91% found once. This CDR3 region has 13 residues. The germline CDR1 and CDR2 sequences are SGHDT and YYEEEE. Trimming removed 0 bases at V and 8 bases at J, with 9 bases between. What was sequenced was PBMCs. This sequence was found in a man aged 55 to 70 with colorectal cancer. The chain couples TRBV5-6 to TRBJ2-1; D not resolved. CDR3 in amino acids: CASSLVTLDEQFF. CDR3 coding DNA: TGTGCCAGCAGCTTGGTCACCCTCGATGAGCAGTTCTTC.